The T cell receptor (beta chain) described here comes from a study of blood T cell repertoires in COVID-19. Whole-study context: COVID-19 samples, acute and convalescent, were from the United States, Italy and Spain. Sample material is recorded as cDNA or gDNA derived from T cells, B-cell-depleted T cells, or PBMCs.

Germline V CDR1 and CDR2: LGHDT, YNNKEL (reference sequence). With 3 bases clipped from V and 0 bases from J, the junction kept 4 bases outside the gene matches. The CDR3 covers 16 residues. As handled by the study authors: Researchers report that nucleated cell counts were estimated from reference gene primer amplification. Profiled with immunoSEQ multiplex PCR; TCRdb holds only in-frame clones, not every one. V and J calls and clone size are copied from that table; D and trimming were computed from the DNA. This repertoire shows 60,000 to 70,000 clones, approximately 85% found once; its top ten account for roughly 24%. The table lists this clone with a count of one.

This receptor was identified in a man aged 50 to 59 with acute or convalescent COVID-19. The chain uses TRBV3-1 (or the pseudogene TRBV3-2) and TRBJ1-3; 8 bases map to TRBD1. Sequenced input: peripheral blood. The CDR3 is CASSHRGQGSGNTIYF. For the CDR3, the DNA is TGTGCCAGCAGCCATAGAGGACAGGGCTCTGGAAACACCATATATTTT.